This T cell receptor (beta chain) was found in a study of regulatory T cells in long-lasting Graves disease. The time point denotes: persistent/refractory GD, antithyroid drugs over 5 years with positive TRAb. With RNA extracted from PBMCs as input, the TCR library was made. Diagnosis followed American Thyroid Association guidelines for Graves' disease. This clonotype has a handful of counts. To make TCR beta libraries, researchers used iRepertoire HTBI primers and Arm-PCR of CDR3 regions. TCRdb reanalysed the multiplex PCR reads using MiXCR and keeps one entry per CDR3 protein. Of roughly 450,000 distinct CDR3 sequences listed, less than 25% are singletons. Sequenced material: peripheral blood mononuclear cells (PBMCs), taken when the disease was refractory, from a patient treated with antithyroid drugs. The receptor comes from a female donor with Graves disease.

The CDR3 region has the DNA TGCGCCAGCAGCTTCACCGGGACAGGGGGCTACGAGCAGTACTTC. Amino acids: CASSFTGTGGYEQYF. This rearrangement joins TRBV5-1 to TRBJ2-7, with 11 bases identical to TRBD1. Looked up from germline, CDR1 is SGHRS and CDR2 is YFSETQ. CDR3 size: 15 residues. The J segment lost 3 bases and the V segment lost 2 bases, leaving 4 bases of the junction unmatched.